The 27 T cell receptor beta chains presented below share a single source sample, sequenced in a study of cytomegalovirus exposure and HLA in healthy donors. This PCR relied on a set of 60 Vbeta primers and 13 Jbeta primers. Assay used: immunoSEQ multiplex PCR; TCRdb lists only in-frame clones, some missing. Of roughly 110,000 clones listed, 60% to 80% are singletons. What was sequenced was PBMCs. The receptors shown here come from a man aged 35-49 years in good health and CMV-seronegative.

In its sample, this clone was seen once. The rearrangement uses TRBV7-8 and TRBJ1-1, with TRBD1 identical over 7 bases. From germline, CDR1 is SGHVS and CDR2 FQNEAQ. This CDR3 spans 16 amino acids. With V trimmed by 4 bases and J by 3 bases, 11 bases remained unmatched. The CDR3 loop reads CASSWVSGQGDTEAFF. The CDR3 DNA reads TGTGCCAGCAGCTGGGTATCCGGGCAGGGGGACACTGAAGCTTTCTTT.

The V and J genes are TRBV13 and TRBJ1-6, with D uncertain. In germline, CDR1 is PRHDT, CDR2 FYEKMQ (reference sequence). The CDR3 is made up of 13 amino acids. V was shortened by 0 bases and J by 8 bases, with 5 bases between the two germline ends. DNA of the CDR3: TGTGCCAGCAGCTTAGGCGGGGATTCACCCCTCCACTTT. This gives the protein CASSLGGDSPLHF.

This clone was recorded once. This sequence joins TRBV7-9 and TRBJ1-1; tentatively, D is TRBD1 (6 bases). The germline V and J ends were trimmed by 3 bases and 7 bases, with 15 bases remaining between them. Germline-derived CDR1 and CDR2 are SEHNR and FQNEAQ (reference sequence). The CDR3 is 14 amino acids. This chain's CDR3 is CASSFQTGPYEAFF. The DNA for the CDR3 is TGTGCCAGCAGCTTTCAGACAGGCCCTTATGAAGCTTTCTTT. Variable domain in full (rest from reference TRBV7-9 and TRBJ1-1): DTGVSQNPRHKITKRGQNVTFRCDPISEHNRLYWYRQTLGQGPEFLTYFQNEAQLEKSRLLSDRFSAERPKGSFSTLEIQRTEQGDSAMYLCASSFQTGPYEAFFGQGTRLTVV.

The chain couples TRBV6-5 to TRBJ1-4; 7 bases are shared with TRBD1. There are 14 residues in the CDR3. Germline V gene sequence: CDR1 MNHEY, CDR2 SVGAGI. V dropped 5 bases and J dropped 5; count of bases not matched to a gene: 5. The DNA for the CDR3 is TGTGCCAGCAGTAAGGACAGGAGCAATGAAAAACTGTTTTTT. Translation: CASSKDRSNEKLFF.

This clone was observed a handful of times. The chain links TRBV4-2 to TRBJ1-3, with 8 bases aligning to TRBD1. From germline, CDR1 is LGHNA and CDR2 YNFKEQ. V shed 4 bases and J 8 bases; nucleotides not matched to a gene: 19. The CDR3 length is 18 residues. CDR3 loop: CASSLTPGGYLEADTIYF. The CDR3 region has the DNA TGTGCCAGCAGCCTAACCCCAGGGGGCTACCTGGAAGCAGACACCATATATTTT.

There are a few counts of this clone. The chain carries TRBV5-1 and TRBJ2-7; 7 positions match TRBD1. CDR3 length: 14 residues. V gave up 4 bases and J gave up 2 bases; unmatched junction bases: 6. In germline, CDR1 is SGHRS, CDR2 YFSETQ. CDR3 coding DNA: TGCGCCAGCAGCCAAAGAGGGACAGCCTACGAGCAGTACTTC. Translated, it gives CASSQRGTAYEQYF.

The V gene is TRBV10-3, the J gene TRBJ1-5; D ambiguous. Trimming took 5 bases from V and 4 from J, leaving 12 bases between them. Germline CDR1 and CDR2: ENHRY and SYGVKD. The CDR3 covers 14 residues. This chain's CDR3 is CAISPAAGNQPQHF. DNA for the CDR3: TGTGCCATCAGTCCTGCCGCGGGGAATCAGCCCCAGCATTTT.

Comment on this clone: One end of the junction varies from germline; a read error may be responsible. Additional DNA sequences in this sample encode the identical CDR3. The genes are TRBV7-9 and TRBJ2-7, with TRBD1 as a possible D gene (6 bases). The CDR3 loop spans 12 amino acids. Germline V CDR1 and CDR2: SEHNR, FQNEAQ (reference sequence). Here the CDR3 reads CSSSSDSYEQYF. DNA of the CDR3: TGTTCCAGCAGCTCGGACAGCTACGAGCAGTACTTC.

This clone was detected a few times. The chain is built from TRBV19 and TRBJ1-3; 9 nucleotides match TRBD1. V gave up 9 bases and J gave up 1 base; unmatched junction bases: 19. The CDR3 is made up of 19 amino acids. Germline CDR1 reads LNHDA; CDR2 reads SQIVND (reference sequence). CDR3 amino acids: CASPSSPRDREGSGNTIYF. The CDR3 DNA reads TGTGCCAGCCCAAGTAGTCCTCGGGACAGGGAGGGTTCTGGAAACACCATATATTTT.

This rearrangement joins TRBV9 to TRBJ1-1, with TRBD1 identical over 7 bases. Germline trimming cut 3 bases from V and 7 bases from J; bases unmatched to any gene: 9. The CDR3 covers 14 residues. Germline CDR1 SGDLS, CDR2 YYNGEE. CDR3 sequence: CASSAHRGHVEAFF. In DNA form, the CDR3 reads TGTGCCAGCAGCGCCCACAGGGGACATGTTGAAGCTTTCTTT. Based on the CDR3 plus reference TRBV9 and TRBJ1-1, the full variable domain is DSGVTQTPKHLITATGQRVTLRCSPRSGDLSVYWYQQSLDQGLQFLIQYYNGEERAKGNILERFSAQQFPDLHSELNLSSLELGDSALYFCASSAHRGHVEAFFGQGTRLTVV.

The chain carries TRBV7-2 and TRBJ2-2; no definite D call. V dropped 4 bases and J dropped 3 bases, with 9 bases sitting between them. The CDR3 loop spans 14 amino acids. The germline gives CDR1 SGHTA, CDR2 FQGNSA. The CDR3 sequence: CASSYSQDTGELFF. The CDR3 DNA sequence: TGTGCCAGCAGCTACTCCCAGGACACCGGGGAGCTGTTTTTT.

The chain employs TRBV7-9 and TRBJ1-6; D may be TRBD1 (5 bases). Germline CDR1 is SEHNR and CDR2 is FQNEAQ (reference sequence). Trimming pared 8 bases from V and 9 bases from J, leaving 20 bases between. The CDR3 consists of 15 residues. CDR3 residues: CASSMGRGDVSPLHF. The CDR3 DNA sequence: TGTGCCAGCTCGATGGGGCGGGGGGACGTTTCACCCCTCCACTTT.

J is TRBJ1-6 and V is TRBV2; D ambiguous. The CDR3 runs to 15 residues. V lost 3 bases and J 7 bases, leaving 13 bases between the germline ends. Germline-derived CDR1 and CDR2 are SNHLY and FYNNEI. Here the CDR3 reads CASSEGGARNSPLHF. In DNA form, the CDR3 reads TGTGCCAGCAGTGAGGGAGGAGCAAGAAATTCACCCCTCCACTTT.

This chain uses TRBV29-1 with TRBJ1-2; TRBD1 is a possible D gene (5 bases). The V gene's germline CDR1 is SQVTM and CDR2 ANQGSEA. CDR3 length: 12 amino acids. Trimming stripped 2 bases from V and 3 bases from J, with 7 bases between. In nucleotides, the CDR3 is TGCAGCGTTGAACGGGGGTACTATGGCTACACCTTC. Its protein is CSVERGYYGYTF.

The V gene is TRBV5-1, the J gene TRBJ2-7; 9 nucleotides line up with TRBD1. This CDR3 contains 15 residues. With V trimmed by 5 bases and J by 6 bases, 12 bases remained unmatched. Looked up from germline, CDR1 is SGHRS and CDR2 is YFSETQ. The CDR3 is CASRQTGTGFTEQYF. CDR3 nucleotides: TGCGCCAGCAGACAAACCGGGACAGGGTTCACCGAGCAGTACTTC.

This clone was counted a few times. The CDR3 spells CASSKWHTNSNQPQHF. The CDR3 DNA sequence: TGTGCCAGCAGCAAATGGCACACAAATAGCAATCAGCCCCAGCATTTT. This sequence joins TRBV2 and TRBJ1-5; D is ambiguous. The CDR3 totals 16 residues. V was pared by 6 bases and J by 0 bases, with 15 bases between. Germline V gene lookup returns CDR1 SNHLY and CDR2 FYNNEI.

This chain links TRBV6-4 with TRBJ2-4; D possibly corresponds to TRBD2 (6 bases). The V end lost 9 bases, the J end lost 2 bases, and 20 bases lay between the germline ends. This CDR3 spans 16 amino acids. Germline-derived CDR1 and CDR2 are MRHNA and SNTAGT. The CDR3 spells CARWLGGVVSKNIQYF. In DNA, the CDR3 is TGTGCCAGGTGGTTGGGGGGAGTTGTTTCCAAAAACATTCAGTACTTC.

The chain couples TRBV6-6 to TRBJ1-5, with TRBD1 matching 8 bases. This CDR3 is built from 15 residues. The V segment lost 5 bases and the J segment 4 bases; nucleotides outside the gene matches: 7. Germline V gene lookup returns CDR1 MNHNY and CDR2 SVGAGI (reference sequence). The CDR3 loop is CASSTTGQGNQPQHF. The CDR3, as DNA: TGTGCCAGCAGTACGACCGGACAGGGAAATCAGCCCCAGCATTTT.

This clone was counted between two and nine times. CDR3 DNA sequence: TGTGCCAGCAGCTTGAGGGCTAGCGTGTCCTACGAGCAGTACTTC. Encoded protein: CASSLRASVSYEQYF. This chain joins TRBV7-2 and TRBJ2-5; D is perhaps TRBD2 (6 bases). The tail of the sequence fits TRBJ2-7 better, so the J call may be wrong. Germline assignment: CDR1 SGHTA and CDR2 FQGNSA. The CDR3 is 15 residues long.

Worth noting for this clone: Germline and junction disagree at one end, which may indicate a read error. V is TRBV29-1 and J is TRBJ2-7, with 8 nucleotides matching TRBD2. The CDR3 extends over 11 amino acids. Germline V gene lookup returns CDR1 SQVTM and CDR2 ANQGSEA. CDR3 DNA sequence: TGCAGCGTTGAAGAAAACGGGGGGGCCTATTTC. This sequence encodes CSVEENGGAYF.

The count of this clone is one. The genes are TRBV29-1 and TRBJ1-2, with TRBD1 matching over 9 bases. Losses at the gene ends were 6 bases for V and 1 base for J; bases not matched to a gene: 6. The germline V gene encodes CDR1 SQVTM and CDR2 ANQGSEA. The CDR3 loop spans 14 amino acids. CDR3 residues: CSVNPGQGNYGYTF. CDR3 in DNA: TGCAGCGTAAATCCGGGACAGGGTAACTATGGCTACACCTTC.

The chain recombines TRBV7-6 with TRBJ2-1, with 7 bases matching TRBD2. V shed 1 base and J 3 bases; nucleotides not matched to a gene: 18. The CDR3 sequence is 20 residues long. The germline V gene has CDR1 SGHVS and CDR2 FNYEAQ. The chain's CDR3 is CASSLDPKGSGGAVYNEQFF. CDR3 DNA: TGTGCCAGCAGCTTAGACCCAAAAGGGTCGGGGGGAGCCGTCTACAATGAGCAGTTCTTC.

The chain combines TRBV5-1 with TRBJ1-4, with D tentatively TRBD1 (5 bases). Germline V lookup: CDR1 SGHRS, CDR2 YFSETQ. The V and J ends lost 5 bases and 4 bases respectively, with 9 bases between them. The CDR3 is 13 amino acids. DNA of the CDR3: TGCGCCAGCAGGGGAGGGGATAATGAAAAACTGTTTTTT. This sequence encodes CASRGGDNEKLFF.

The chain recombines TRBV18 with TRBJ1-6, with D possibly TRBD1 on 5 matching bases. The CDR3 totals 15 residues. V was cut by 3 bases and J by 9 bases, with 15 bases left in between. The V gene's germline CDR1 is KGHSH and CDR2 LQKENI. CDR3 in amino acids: CASSPVPRVTSPLHF. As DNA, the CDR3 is TGTGCCAGCTCACCGGTCCCCAGGGTGACTTCACCCCTCCACTTT.

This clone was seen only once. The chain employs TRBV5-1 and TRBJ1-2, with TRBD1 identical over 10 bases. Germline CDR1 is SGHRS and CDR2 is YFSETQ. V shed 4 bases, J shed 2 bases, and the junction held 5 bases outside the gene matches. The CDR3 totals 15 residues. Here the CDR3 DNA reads TGCGCCAGCAGCGCAAGACAGGGGGCGAACTATGGCTACACCTTC. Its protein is CASSARQGANYGYTF.

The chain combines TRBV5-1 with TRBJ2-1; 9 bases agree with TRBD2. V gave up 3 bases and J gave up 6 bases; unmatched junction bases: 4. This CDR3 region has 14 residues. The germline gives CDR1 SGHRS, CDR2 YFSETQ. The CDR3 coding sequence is TGCGCCAGCAGCTGGGGACTAGCAACCAATGAGCAGTTCTTC. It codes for CASSWGLATNEQFF. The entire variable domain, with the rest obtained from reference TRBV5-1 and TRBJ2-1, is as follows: KAGVTQTPRYLIKTRGQQVTLSCSPISGHRSVSWYQQTPGQGLQFLFEYFSETQRNKGNFPGRFSGRQFSNSRSEMNVSTLELGDSALYLCASSWGLATNEQFFGPGTRLTVL.

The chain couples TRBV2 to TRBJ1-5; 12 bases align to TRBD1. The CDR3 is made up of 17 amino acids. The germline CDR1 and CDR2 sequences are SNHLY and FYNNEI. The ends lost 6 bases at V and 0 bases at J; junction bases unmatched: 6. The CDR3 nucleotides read TGTGCCAGCAGCCGGGACAGGGGGCTTAATAGCAATCAGCCCCAGCATTTT. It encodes CASSRDRGLNSNQPQHF.